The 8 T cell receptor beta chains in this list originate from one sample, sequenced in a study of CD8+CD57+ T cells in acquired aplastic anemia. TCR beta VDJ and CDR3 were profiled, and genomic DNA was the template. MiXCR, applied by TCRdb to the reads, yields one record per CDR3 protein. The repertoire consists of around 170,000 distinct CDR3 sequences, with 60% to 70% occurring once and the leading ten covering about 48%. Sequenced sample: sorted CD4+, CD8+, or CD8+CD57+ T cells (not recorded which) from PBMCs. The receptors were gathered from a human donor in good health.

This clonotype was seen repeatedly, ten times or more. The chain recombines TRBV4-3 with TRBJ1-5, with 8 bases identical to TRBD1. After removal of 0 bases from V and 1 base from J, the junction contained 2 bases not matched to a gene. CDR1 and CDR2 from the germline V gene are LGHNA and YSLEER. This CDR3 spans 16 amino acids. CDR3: CASSQDTGGSNQPQHF. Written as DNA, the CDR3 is TGCGCCAGCAGCCAAGATACAGGGGGGAGCAATCAGCCCCAGCATTTT.

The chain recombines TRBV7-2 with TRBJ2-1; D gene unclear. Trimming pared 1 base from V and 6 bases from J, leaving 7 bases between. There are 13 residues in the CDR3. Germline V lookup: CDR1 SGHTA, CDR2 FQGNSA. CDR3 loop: CASSLEWGNEQFF. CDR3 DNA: TGTGCCAGCAGCTTAGAATGGGGCAATGAGCAGTTCTTC.

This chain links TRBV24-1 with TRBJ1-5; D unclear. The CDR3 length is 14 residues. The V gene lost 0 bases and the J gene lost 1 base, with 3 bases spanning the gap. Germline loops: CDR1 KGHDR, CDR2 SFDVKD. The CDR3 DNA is TGTGCCACCAGTGATTTGGACAGCAATCAGCCCCAGCATTTT. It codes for CATSDLDSNQPQHF.

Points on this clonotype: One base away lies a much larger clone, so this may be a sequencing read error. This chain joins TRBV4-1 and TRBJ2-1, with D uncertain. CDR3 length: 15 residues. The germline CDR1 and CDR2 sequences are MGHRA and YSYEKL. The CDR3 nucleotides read TGCGCCAGCAGCCAAGATGGCGGCCCCTACAATGGGCAGTTCTTC. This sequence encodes CASSQDGGPYNGQFF.

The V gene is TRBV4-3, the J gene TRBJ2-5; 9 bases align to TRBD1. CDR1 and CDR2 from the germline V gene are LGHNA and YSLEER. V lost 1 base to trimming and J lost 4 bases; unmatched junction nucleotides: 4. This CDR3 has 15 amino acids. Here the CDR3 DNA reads TGCGCCAGCAGCCAAGCTGGGACAGGGCGAGAGACCCAGTACTTC. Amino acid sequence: CASSQAGTGRETQYF.

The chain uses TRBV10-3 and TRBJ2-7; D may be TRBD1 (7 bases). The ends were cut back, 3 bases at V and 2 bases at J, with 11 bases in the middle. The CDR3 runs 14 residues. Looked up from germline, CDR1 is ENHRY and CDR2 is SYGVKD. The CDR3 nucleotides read TGTGCCATCAGTGAAGCAGGGGGGACCTACGAGCAGTACTTC. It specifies CAISEAGGTYEQYF.

CDR3 nucleotide sequence: TGTGCCAGTAGTAGCAGGGTCCAGCCTGAAGCTTTCTTT. This encodes CASSSRVQPEAFF. The V gene is TRBV19, the J gene TRBJ1-1, with a tentative D call TRBD1 (5 bases). V gave up 4 bases and J gave up 6 bases, with 12 bases separating them. This CDR3 spans 13 amino acids. Germline assignment: CDR1 LNHDA and CDR2 SQIVND (reference sequence).

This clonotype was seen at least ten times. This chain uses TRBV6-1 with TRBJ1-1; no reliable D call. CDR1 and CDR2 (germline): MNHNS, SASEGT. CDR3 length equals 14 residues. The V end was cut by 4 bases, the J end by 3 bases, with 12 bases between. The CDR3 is CASSGPRGDTEAFF. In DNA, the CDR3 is TGTGCCAGCAGTGGCCCGCGTGGGGACACTGAAGCTTTCTTT.